Shown below are 11 T cell receptor beta chains from a single sample sequenced in a study of read filtering for tumor transcriptome and immune sequencing (dated by TCRdb to 2018 to 2020). Sequenced on an Illumina HiSeq 4000. The Immunoverse kit was used to build TCR libraries from 400 ng RNA, with molecular barcoded adaptors covering alpha/delta and beta/gamma chains. Clones were called with MiXCR by TCRdb after fastp trimmed the public reads at Q25, and only in-frame beta chains were retained. Identical CDR3 protein sequences are pooled into one entry, listed with their most common genes and DNA. This sample comprises around 38,000 distinct CDR3 sequences, roughly 15% of them detected only once. The top ten hold 25% to 35% of the sample. Sequencing was carried out using a population of CD138-negative cells sorted from bone marrow. Read against the paper, the sample's cell subset or site label means: bone marrow mononuclear cells depleted of CD138+ plasma/myeloma cells by negative magnetic selection. These receptors came from a donor aged 40 or over with multiple myeloma.

Many counts were recorded for this clonotype. The genes are TRBV28 and TRBJ2-7; perhaps TRBD1 as D (6 bases). The CDR3 sequence is 14 residues long. V was pared by 7 bases and J by 0 bases, with 13 bases between. Germline V gene sequence: CDR1 MDHEN, CDR2 SYDVKM. The CDR3 reads CASTSTGYSYEQYF. The CDR3 DNA reads TGTGCCAGCACCTCGACAGGTTACTCCTACGAGCAGTACTTC.

This clonotype has a count of ten or more. CDR3 in DNA: TGTGCCAGTAGTATAGGGACAGATTCCCCGTACAATGAGCAGTTCTTC. This gives the protein CASSIGTDSPYNEQFF. The chain couples TRBV19 to TRBJ2-1, with D perhaps TRBD1 (6 bases). Trimming left V 1 base short and J 4 bases short, with 14 bases between. The length of the CDR3 is 16 residues. Germline V gene sequence: CDR1 LNHDA, CDR2 SQIVND (reference sequence).

This clonotype has at least ten counts. The J gene is TRBJ2-1, the V gene TRBV7-9; 12 bases agree with TRBD2. CDR1 and CDR2 from the germline V gene are SEHNR and FQNEAQ (reference sequence). The length of the CDR3 is 16 residues. With V trimmed by 5 bases and J by 4 bases, 6 bases remained unmatched. The CDR3 nucleotides read TGTGCCAGCAGCGCTAGTGGGACTAGCGGGTACAATGAGCAGTTCTTC. It specifies CASSASGTSGYNEQFF.

This clonotype came up many times. The V call is TRBV5-4, the J call TRBJ2-3, with no clear D. Germline CDR1 SGHNT, CDR2 YYREEE (reference sequence). The V and J ends lost 0 bases and 2 bases respectively, with 10 bases between them. This CDR3 contains 15 residues. The CDR3 loop reads CASSLGGRYTDTQYF. In nucleotides, the CDR3 is TGTGCCAGCAGCTTGGGCGGCAGGTACACAGATACGCAGTATTTT.

This clonotype was seen ten or more times. The rearrangement uses TRBV21-1 and TRBJ1-2. TRBV21-1 is tagged as a pseudogene. The CDR3 loop spans 9 amino acids. The CDR3 DNA follows: TGTGCCAGCAGGAACGGCTACACCTTC. It encodes CASRNGYTF.

This clonotype has a count of ten or more. The chain carries TRBV6-5 and TRBJ2-7; possible D gene TRBD1, 6 bases. Trimming took off 0 bases at V and 0 bases at J, with 12 bases between the two ends. Per germline, CDR1 MNHEY and CDR2 SVGAGI. The CDR3 is 16 amino acids. CDR3 coding DNA: TGTGCCAGCAGTTACTCGGGGGCCCTTAGCTCCTACGAGCAGTACTTC. Protein: CASSYSGALSSYEQYF.

This clonotype has at least ten counts. The chain carries TRBV4-2 and TRBJ2-3; 9 bases are shared with TRBD2. Germline CDR1 LGHNA, CDR2 YNFKEQ. V was pared by 4 bases and J by 6 bases, with 17 bases of the junction left unmatched. This CDR3 has 18 amino acids. CDR3 sequence reads: CASSLRLAGTLFMDTQYF. The CDR3 DNA reads TGTGCCAGCAGCCTCCGGCTAGCGGGAACCCTGTTCATGGATACGCAGTATTTT.

This clonotype has at least ten counts. This chain connects TRBV20-1 to TRBJ2-1, with no clear D. The V end lost 3 bases, the J end lost 2 bases, and 14 bases lay between the germline ends. This CDR3 contains 15 residues. Germline loops: CDR1 DFQATT, CDR2 SNEGSKA (reference sequence). CDR3 region: CSARPLGITYNEQFF. The CDR3 nucleotides are TGCAGTGCTAGGCCTTTGGGGATTACCTACAATGAGCAGTTCTTC.

This clonotype turned up a few times. This chain uses TRBV6-5 with TRBJ1-1, with D perhaps matching TRBD1 (5 bases). Per the germline V gene, CDR1 is MNHEY and CDR2 is SVGAGI. V lost 7 bases and J 3 bases, leaving 12 bases between the germline ends. The CDR3 contains 13 residues. Written as DNA, the CDR3 is TGTGCCAGCAACCTAGGGGAGGACACTGAAGCTTTCTTT. Protein sequence: CASNLGEDTEAFF.

This clonotype is deemed medium-sized. One junction end does not reproduce the germline sequence, and a read error may be involved. The chain is built from TRBV13 and TRBJ2-1, with TRBD2 identical over 7 bases. This CDR3 region has 16 residues. The germline CDR1 and CDR2 sequences are PRHDT and FYEKMQ (reference sequence). Here the CDR3 DNA reads TGCGCCAGCAGCTTGGAACTATTAGCGGGTTACAATGAGCAGTTCTTC. It translates to CASSLELLAGYNEQFF.

This clonotype was picked up a small number of times. A much larger clonotype is one base distant, so this may be a read error. This chain links TRBV20-1 with TRBJ2-7; no clear D gene. Germline CDR1 DFQATT, CDR2 SNEGSKA (reference sequence). The CDR3 is 14 amino acids. This chain's CDR3 is CSAREWAVTYGQYF. The CDR3 region has the DNA TGCAGTGCTAGAGAATGGGCGGTAACCTACGGGCAGTACTTC.